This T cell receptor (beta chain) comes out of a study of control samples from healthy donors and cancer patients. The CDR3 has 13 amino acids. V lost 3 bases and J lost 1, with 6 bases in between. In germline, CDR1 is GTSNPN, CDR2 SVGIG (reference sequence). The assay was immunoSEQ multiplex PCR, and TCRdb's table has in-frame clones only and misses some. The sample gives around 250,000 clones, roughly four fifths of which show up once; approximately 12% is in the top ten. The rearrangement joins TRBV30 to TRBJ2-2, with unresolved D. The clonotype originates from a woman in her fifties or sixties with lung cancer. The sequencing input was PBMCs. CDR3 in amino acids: CAWRDRNTGELFF. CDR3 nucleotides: TGTGCCTGGAGGGACCGGAACACCGGGGAGCTGTTTTTT.